This T cell receptor (beta chain) was sequenced in a study of T-cell memory formation after mild COVID-19. Study-level points and caveats: Second-wave clones with a day 37 peak had unconfirmed SARS-CoV-2 specificity.

As to this clonotype: Its antigen is unidentified.

The trim removed 2 bases at V and 0 bases at J, leaving 4 bases unmatched. Germline CDR1 is ENHRY and CDR2 is SYGVKD. The CDR3 runs to 17 residues. The 5'RACE method, run with constant-segment primers, produced TCR alpha and TCR beta cDNA libraries (carrying sample barcodes and UMIs). TCRdb passed the 5' RACE reads through MiXCR, listing each CDR3 protein once. The top ten clones hold approximately 25% of a sample with around 250,000 distinct CDR3 sequences, 15% to 20% of them seen once. The specimen was PBMCs or a T cell subset sorted from them (not recorded which). The chain is built from TRBV10-3 and TRBJ1-4; 9 bases map to TRBD1. The TCR was taken from a man aged 18 to 30 who had mild COVID-19 (a few samples of this study predate the infection). Cell type and time point are not known. CDR3 bases: TGTGCCATCAGTGAGCCCGGACAGGGGACAACTAATGAAAAACTGTTTTTT. Its translation is CAISEPGQGTTNEKLFF.